This TCR beta chain was captured in a study of graft-versus-host responses after intestinal transplantation. Study information: Anti-thymocyte globulin was used for induction in all recipients, who then took tacrolimus and steroids for 2 to 4 years. Study-level points and caveats: Researchers found GvH clones in recipient marrow, and some showed up first in ileum or blood. Graft-donor T cell macrochimerism coincided with high graft-versus-host to host-versus-graft clonal ratios in allografts.

As concerns this clone: Its antigen is undetermined.

CDR3 length equals 15 residues. V was pared by 2 bases and J by 0 bases, with 9 bases between. Looked up from germline, CDR1 is MDHEN and CDR2 is SYDVKM. Sequenced by immunoSEQ multiplex PCR; TCRdb stores in-frame clones only, minus some. Here the sample spans approximately 58,000 clones, roughly 90% being singletons. The chain couples TRBV28 to TRBJ2-3, with a possible D match to TRBD1 (5 bases). The sample consisted of PBMCs, taken 26 days after transplant. This TCR was sampled from a human patient who received an intestinal transplant, so some T cells may come from the graft donor. As DNA, the CDR3 is TGTGCCAGCAGTTTAGGGGCAGCTAGCACAGATACGCAGTATTTT. Amino acids: CASSLGAASTDTQYF.